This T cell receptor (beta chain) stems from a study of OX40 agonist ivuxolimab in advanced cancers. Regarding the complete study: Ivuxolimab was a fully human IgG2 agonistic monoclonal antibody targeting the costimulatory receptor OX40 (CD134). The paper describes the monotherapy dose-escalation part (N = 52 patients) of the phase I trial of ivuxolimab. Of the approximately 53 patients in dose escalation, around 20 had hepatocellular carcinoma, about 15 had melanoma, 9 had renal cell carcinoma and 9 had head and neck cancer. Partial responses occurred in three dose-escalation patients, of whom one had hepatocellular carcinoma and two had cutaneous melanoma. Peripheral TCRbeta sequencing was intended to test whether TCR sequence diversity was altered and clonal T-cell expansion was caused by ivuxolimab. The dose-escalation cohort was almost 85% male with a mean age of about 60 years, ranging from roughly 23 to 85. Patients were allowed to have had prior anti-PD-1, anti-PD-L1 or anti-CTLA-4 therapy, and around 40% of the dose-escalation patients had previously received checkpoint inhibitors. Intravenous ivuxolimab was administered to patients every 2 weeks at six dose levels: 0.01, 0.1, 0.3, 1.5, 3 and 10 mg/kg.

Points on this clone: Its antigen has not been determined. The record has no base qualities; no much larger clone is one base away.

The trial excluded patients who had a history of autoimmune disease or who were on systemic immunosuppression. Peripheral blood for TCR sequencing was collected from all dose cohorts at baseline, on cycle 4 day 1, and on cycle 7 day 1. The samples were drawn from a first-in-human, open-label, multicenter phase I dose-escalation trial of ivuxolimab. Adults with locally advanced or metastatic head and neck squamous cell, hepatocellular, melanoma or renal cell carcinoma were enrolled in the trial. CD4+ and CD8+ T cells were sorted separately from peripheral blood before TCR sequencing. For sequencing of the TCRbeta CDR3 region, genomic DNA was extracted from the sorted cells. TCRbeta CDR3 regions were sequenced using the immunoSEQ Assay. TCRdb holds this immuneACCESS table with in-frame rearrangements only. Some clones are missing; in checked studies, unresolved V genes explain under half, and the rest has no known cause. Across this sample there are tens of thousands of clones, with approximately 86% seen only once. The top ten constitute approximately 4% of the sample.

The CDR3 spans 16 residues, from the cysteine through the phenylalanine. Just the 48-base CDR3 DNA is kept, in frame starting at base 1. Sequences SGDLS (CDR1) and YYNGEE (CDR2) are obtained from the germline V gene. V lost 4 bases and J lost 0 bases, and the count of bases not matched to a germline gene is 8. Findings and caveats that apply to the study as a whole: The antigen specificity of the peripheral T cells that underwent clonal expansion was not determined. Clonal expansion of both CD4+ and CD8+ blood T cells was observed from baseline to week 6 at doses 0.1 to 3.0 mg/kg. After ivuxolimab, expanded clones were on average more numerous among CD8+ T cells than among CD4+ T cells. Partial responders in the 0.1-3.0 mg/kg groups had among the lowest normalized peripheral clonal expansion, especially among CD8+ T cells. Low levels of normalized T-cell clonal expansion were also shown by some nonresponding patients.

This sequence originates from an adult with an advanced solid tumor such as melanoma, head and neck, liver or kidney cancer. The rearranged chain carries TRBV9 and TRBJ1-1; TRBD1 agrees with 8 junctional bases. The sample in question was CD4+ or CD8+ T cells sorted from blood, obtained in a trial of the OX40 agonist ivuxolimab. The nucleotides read TGTGCCAGCAGCCCCCAGGGGGCGGGGGTGAACACTGAAGCTTTCTTT. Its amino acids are CASSPQGAGVNTEAFF.